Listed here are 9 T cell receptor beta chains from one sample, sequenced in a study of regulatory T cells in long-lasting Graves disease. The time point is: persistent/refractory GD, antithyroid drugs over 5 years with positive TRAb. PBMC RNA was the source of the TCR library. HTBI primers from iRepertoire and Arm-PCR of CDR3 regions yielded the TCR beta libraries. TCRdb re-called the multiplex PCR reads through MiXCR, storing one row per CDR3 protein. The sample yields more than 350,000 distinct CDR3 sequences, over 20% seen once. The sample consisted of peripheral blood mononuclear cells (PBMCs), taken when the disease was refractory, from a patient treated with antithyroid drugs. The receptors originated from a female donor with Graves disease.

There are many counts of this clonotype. CDR3 bases: TGTGCCACCAGTGATTACGGGGTCGGCCAAGAGACCCAGTACTTC. Protein: CATSDYGVGQETQYF. The V gene is TRBV24-1, the J gene TRBJ2-5; maybe TRBD2 (5 bases). This CDR3 is built from 15 residues. V lost 2 bases to trimming and J lost 1 base, with 10 bases between them. Germline values: CDR1 KGHDR, CDR2 SFDVKD.

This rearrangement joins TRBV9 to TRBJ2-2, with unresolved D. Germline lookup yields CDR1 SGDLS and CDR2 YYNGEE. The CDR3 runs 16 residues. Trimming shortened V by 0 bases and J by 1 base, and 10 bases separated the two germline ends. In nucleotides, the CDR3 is TGTGCCAGCAGCGTAGTTGGGGAACTGAACACCGGGGAGCTGTTTTTT. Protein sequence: CASSVVGELNTGELFF.

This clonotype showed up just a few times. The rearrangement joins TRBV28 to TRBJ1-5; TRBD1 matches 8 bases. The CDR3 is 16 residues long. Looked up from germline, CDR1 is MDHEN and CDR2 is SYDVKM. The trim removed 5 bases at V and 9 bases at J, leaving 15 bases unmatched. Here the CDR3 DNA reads TGTGCCAGCAGTCAATCGACAGGGGATGCCCTTTCGCCCCAGCATTTT. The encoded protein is CASSQSTGDALSPQHF.

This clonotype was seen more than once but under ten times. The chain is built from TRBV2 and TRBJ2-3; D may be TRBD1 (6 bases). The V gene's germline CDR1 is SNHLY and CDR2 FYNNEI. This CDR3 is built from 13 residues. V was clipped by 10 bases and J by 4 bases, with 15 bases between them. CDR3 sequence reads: CAKGEYWADTQYF. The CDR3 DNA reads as TGTGCCAAGGGGGAGTATTGGGCAGATACGCAGTATTTT.

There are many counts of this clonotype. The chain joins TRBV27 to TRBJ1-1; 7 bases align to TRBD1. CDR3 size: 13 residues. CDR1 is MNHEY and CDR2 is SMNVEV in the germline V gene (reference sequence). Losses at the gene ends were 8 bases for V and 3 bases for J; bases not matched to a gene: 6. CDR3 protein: CASARGLDTEAFF. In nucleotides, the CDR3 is TGTGCCAGCGCAAGGGGGCTCGACACTGAAGCTTTCTTT.

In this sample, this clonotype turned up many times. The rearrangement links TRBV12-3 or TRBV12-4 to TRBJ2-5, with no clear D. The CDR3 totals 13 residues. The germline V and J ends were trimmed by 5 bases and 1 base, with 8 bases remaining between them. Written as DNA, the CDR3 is TGTGCCAGCAGTCTATCCACCCAAGAGACCCAGTACTTC. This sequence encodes CASSLSTQETQYF.

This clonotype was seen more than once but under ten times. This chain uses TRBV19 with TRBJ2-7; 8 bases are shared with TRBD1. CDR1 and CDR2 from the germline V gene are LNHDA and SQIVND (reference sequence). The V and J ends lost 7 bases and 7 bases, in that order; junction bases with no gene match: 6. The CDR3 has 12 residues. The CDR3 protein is CASNAGGVEQYF. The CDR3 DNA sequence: TGTGCCAGTAATGCAGGGGGCGTTGAGCAGTACTTC.

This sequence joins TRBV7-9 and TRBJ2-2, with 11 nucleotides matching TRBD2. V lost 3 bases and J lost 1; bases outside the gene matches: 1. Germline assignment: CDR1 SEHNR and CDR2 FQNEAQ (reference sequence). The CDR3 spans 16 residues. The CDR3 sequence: CASSFGTSGNTGELFF. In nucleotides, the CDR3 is TGTGCCAGCAGCTTCGGGACTAGCGGGAACACCGGGGAGCTGTTTTTT.

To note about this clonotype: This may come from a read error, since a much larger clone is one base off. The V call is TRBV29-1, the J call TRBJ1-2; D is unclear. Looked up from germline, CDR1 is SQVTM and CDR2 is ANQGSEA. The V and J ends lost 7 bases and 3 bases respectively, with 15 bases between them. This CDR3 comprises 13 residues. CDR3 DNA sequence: TGCAGCGCCGTCCGGCGGACTGACTATGGCTACACCTTC. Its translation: CSAVRRTDYGYTF. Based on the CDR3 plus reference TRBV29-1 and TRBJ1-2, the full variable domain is SAVISQKPSRDICQRGTSLTIQCQVDSQVTMMFWYRQQPGQSLTLIATANQGSEATYESGFVIDKFPISRPNLTFSTLTVSNMSPEDSSIYLCSAVRRTDYGYTFGSGTRLTVV.